This T cell receptor beta chain was profiled in a study of glioma-infiltrating T cells after dendritic cell vaccination (dated by TCRdb to 2016 to 2017). For context, the study as a whole: The cohort comprised about 15 glioblastoma patients from Phase I and II dendritic cell vaccination trials, 9 newly diagnosed and 6 with recurrent disease. In glioblastoma patients vaccinated with dendritic cells, deep sequencing of TCR beta CDR3 regions served to measure tumor-infiltrating lymphocyte content and to compare repertoires between tumor and blood. Survival after dendritic cell vaccination was correlated with TCR sequencing metrics, including TIL content and tumor-blood repertoire overlap. Each patient got three intradermal injections of the dendritic cell vaccine, spaced at biweekly intervals, in the arm below the axilla. Between the early 2000s and the early 2010s, patients were given autologous tumor lysate-pulsed dendritic cell vaccination. The vaccine consisted of monocyte-derived dendritic cells cultured less than 9 days with IL-4 and GM-CSF, then pulsed overnight with autologous tumor lysate.

This clone came up once. Its antigen has not been determined. Base qualities are not at hand, and no much larger clone is one base apart. TCRB CDR3 regions were amplified from approximately 2 ug genomic DNA, or all available DNA if less, using the immunoSEQ assay. For multiplex PCR, 60 forward primers for TCR V beta segments and 13 reverse primers for J beta segments were used. Synthetic control templates were spiked into each sample at limiting dilution to estimate reads per starting template. The Illumina HiSeq System generated 87 bp sequencing reads. From the authors' description of their analysis: PCR and sequencing errors were removed by a nearest neighbor algorithm that merged closely related sequences. TCR overlap was measured as the percentage of unique tumor TCR beta sequences that were also present in the peripheral blood of the same patient. What TCRdb holds here is the immuneACCESS table cut down to in-frame rearrangements. Part of the clones is not present; checked against another copy, under half of the missing clones reflect an unresolved V gene, and the others are unexplained. The D gene and trimming were derived from the DNA, and the V and J assignments and clone size from that table. Within this sample are tens of thousands of clones, with roughly four fifths of them counted one time only. 15% to 17% of the sample is in the top ten clones.

V loses 1 base, J loses 4 bases, and the germline ends lie 7 bases apart. Measured from the cysteine to the phenylalanine, the CDR3 is 13 residues long. Kept here is only the CDR3 DNA, which spans 39 bases and is read in frame from base 1. Per the germline V gene, MGHDK is the CDR1 and SYGVNS is the CDR2. General study outcomes and caveats: TCR clonality showed no direct relationship with survival, which suggests that a diverse polyclonal response may be important. Higher estimated pretreatment TIL content predicted longer time to progression and overall survival after dendritic cell vaccination. The cohort was small and heterogeneous, with few patients having full blood and tumor sets and even fewer initial-recurrent tumor pairs. The three-group TCR overlap response model was described as speculative and requiring prospective validation.

This sample's time point label indicates: after dendritic cell vaccination, including at tumor progression/relapse. Patients were selected on the basis of adequate residual fresh-frozen tumor tissue and more than two years of available survival data. None of the glioblastoma patients carried an isocitrate dehydrogenase mutation, although molecular status otherwise varied. PBMC were collected before vaccination, two weeks after the third vaccination, and at tumor progression when it occurred. Genomic DNA was extracted with the Qiagen DNeasy Blood extraction Kit. The sequencing used blood, collected after dendritic cell vaccination. Here the chain combines TRBV25-1 and TRBJ1-2, with no reliable assignment of the D segment. This sequence was found in a human donor with glioblastoma. This receptor has the CDR3 CASSESRFYGYTF. The DNA sequence is given as TGTGCCAGCAGTGAATCCCGGTTCTATGGCTACACCTTC.